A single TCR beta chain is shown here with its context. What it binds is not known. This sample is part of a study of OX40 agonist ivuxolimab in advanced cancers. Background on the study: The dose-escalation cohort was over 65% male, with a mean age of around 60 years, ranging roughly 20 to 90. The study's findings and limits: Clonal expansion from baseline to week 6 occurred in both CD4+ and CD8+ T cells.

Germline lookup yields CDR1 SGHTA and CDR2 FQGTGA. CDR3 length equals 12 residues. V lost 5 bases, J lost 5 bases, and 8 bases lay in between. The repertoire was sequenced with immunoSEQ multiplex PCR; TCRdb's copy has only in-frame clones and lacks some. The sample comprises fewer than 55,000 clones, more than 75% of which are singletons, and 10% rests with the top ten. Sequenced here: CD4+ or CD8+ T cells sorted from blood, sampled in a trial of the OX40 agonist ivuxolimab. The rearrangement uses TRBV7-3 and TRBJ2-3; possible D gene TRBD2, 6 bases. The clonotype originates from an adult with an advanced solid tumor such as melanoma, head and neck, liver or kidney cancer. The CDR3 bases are TGTGCCAGCAGCCCCGGGGGAGATACGCAGTATTTT. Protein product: CASSPGGDTQYF.